These 2 T cell receptor beta chains came from one sample sequenced in a study of T cell changes during pregnancy in multiple sclerosis. The data were produced by immunoSEQ multiplex PCR, yet TCRdb's version contains in-frame clones alone and is incomplete. This table has about 31,000 clones, about 89% appearing once. Sequencing used CD8+ T cells from peripheral blood mononuclear cells, obtained in the second trimester of pregnancy. These receptors were taken from a female donor with multiple sclerosis, enrolled in a pregnancy study.

CDR3 loop: CASSLVDSMNTEAFF. The CDR3 DNA reads as TGTGCCAGCAGCTTGGTAGACTCTATGAACACTGAAGCTTTCTTT. This chain connects TRBV5-4 to TRBJ1-1, with D hard to call. This CDR3 has 15 residues. Trimming cost V 0 bases and J 0 bases, with 9 bases left between them. Germline assignment: CDR1 SGHNT and CDR2 YYREEE (reference sequence).

This clone is classed as medium-sized. The chain combines TRBV6-4 with TRBJ2-3; weak D call: TRBD1 (6 bases). The V and J ends lost 2 bases and 3 bases respectively, with 6 bases between them. The CDR3 spans 13 residues. Germline V gene data show CDR1 as MRHNA and CDR2 as SNTAGT. This CDR3 is CASSDRGTDTQYF. The CDR3 DNA reads as TGTGCCAGCAGTGACAGGGGGACAGATACGCAGTATTTT.